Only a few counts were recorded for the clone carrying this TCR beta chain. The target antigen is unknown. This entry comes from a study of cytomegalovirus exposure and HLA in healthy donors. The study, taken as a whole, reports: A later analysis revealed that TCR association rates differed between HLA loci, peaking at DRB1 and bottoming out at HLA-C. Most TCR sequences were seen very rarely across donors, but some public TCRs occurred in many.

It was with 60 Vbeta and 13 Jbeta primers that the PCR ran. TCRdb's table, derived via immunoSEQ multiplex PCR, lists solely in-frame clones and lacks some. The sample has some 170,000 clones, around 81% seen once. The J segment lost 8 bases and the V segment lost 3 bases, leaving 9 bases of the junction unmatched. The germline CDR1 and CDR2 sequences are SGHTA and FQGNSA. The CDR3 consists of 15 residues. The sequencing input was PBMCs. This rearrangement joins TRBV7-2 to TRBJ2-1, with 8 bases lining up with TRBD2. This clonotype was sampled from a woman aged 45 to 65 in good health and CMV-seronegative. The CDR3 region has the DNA TGTGCCAGCAGCTTGAGCGGGAGTTTGAGTGATGAGCAGTTCTTC. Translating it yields CASSLSGSLSDEQFF.